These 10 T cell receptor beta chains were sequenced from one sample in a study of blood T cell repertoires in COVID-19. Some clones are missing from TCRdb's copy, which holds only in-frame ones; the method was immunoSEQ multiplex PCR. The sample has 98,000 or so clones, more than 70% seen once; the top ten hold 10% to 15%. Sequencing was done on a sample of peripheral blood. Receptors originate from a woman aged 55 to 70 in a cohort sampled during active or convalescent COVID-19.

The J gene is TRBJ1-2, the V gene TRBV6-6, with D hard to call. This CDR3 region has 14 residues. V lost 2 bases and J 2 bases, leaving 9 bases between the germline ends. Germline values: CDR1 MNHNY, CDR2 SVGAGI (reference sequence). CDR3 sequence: CASSYSGGNYGYTF. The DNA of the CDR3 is TGTGCCAGCAGTTACAGCGGCGGAAACTATGGCTACACCTTC.

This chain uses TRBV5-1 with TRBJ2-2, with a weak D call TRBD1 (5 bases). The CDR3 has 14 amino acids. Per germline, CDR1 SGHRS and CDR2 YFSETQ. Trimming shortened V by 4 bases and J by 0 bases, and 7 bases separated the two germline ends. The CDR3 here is CASSPTANTGELFF. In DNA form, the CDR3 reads TGCGCCAGCAGCCCGACAGCGAACACCGGGGAGCTGTTTTTT.

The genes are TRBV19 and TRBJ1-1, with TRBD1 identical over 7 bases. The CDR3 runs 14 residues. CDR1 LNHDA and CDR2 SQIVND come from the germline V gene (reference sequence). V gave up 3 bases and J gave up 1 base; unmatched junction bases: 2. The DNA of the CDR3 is TGTGCCAGTAGTATCCAGGGGGGGAACACTGAAGCTTTCTTT. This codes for CASSIQGGNTEAFF. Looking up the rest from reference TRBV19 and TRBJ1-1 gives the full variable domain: DGGITQSPKYLFRKEGQNVTLSCEQNLNHDAMYWYRQDPGQGLRLIYYSQIVNDFQKGDIAEGYSVSREKKESFPLTVTSAQKNPTAFYLCASSIQGGNTEAFFGQGTRLTVV.

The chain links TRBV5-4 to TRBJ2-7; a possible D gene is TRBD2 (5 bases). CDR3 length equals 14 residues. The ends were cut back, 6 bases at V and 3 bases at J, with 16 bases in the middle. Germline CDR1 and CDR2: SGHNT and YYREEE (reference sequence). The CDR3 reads CASKRTSGDYEQYF. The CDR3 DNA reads TGTGCCAGCAAGAGGACCAGCGGAGACTACGAGCAGTACTTC. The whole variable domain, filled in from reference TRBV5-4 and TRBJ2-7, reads ETGVTQSPTHLIKTRGQQVTLRCSSQSGHNTVSWYQQALGQGPQFIFQYYREEENGRGNFPPRFSGLQFPNYSSELNVNALELDDSALYLCASKRTSGDYEQYFGPGTRLTVT.

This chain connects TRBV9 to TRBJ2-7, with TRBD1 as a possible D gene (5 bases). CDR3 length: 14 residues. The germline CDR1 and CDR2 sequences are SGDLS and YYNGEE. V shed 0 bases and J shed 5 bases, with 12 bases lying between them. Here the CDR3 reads CASSVEGLSNEQYF. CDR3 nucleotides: TGTGCCAGCAGCGTAGAGGGGCTCTCAAACGAGCAGTACTTC.

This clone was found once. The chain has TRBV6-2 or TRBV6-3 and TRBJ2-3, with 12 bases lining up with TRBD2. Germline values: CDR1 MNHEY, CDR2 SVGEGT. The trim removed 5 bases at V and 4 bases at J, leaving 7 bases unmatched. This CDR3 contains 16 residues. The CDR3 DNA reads TGTGCCAGCAGTCGCCTAGCGGGAGGGGGCCCAGATACGCAGTATTTT. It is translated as CASSRLAGGGPDTQYF.

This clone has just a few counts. CDR3 protein: CASSQEVGTGPDEQYF. CDR3 nucleotide sequence: TGTGCCAGCAGCCAAGAGGTAGGGACAGGGCCCGACGAGCAGTACTTC. This chain joins TRBV4-2 and TRBJ2-7; 9 bases agree with TRBD1. The CDR3 runs 16 residues. J lost 5 bases, V lost 0 bases, and 8 bases had no gene match. Germline CDR1 and CDR2: LGHNA and YNFKEQ.

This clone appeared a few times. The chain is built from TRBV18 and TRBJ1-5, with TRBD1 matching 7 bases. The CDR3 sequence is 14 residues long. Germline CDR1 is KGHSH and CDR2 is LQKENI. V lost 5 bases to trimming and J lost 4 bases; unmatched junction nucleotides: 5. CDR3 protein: CASSSTTGNQPQHF. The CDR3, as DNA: TGTGCCAGCTCATCAACGACAGGGAATCAGCCCCAGCATTTT. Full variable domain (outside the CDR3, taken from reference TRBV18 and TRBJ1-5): NAGVMQNPRHLVRRRGQEARLRCSPMKGHSHVYWYRQLPEEGLKFMVYLQKENIIDESGMPKERFSAEFPKEGPSILRIQQVVRGDSAAYFCASSSTTGNQPQHFGDGTRLSIL.

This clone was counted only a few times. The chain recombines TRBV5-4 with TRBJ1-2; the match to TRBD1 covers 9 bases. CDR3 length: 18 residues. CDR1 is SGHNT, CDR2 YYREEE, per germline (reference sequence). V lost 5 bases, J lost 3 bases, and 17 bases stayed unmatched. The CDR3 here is CASSSPGTGSGGYYGYTF. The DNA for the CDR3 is TGTGCCAGCAGTTCTCCAGGGACAGGGAGTGGTGGGTACTATGGCTACACCTTC.

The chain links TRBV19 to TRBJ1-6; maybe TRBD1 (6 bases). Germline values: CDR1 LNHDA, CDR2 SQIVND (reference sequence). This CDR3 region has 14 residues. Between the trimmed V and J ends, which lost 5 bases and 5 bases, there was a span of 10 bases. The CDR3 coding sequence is TGTGCCAGTAGTGGACCAGGGGATAATTCACCCCTCCACTTT. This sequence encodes CASSGPGDNSPLHF. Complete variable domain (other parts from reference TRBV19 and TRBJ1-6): DGGITQSPKYLFRKEGQNVTLSCEQNLNHDAMYWYRQDPGQGLRLIYYSQIVNDFQKGDIAEGYSVSREKKESFPLTVTSAQKNPTAFYLCASSGPGDNSPLHFGNGTRLTVT.